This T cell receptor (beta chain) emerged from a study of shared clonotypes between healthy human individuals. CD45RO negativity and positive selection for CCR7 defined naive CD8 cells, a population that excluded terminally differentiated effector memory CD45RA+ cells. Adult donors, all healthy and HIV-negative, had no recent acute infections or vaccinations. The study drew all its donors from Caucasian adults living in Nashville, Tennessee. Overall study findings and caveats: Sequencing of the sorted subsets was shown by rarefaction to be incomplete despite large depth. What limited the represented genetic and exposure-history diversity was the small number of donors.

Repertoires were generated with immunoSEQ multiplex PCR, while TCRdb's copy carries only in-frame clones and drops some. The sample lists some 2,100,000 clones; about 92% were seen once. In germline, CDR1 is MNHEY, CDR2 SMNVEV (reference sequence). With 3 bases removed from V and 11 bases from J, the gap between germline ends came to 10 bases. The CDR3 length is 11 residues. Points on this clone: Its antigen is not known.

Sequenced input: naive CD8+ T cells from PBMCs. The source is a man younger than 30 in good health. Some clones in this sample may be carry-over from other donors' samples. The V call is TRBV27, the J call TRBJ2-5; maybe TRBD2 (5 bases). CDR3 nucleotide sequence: TGTGCCAGCAGTTTCCGAGCGGTTCAGTACTTC. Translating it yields CASSFRAVQYF.